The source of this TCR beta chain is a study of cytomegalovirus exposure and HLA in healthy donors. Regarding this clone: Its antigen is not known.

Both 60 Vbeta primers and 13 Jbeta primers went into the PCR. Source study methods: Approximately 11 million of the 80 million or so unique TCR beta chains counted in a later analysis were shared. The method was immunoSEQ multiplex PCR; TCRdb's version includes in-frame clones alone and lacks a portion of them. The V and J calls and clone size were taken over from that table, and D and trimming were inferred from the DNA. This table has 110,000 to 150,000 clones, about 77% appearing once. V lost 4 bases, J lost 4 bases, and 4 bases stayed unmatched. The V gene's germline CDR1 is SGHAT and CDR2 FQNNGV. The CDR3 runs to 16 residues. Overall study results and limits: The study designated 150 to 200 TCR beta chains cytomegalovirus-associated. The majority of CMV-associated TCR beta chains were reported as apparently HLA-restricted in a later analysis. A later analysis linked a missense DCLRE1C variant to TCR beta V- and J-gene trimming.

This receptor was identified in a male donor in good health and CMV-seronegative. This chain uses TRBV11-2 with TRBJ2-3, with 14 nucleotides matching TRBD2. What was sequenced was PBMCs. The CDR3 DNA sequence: TGTGCCAGCAGCTCGGTGACTAGCGGGGGGGCAGATACGCAGTATTTT. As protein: CASSSVTSGGADTQYF.